The 22 T cell receptor beta chains in this list originate from one sample, sequenced in a study of blood T cell repertoires in COVID-19. Produced via immunoSEQ multiplex PCR; TCRdb's table is partial and in-frame only. The table shows approximately 75,000 clones, with 82% occurring only once. Specimen: peripheral blood. The receptors derive from a human donor in a cohort sampled during active COVID-19.

The genes are TRBV11-2 and TRBJ2-7; D unresolved. The germline V gene has CDR1 SGHAT and CDR2 FQNNGV. The length of the CDR3 is 15 residues. Trimming stripped 1 base from V and 6 bases from J, with 16 bases between. CDR3: CASSLGVGRSSEQYF. The CDR3 region has the DNA TGTGCCAGCAGCTTAGGTGTAGGCAGGTCGAGCGAGCAGTACTTC. Looking up the rest from reference TRBV11-2 and TRBJ2-7 gives the full variable domain: EAGVAQSPRYKIIEKRQSVAFWCNPISGHATLYWYQQILGQGPKLLIQFQNNGVVDDSQLPKDRFSAERLKGVDSTLKIQPAKLEDSAVYLCASSLGVGRSSEQYFGPGTRLTVT.

The rearrangement uses TRBV19 and TRBJ1-6; the match to TRBD1 covers 10 bases. The junction had 9 bases not matched to a gene; V was cut back by 5 bases and J by 5 bases. Germline lookup yields CDR1 LNHDA and CDR2 SQIVND (reference sequence). The CDR3 sequence is 17 residues long. CDR3 bases: TGTGCCAGTAGTTACGACAGGGGGCGCAGGGATAATTCACCCCTCCACTTT. Its translation: CASSYDRGRRDNSPLHF.

This clone came up a few times. The genes are TRBV7-2 and TRBJ1-6; no clear D gene. CDR3 length: 14 amino acids. CDR1 and CDR2 (germline): SGHTA, FQGNSA. Trimming stripped 5 bases from V and 9 bases from J, with 14 bases between. The DNA for the CDR3 is TGTGCCAGCAGCCTAGAAGAGGGTGCTTCACCCCTCCACTTT. Its translation: CASSLEEGASPLHF.

V gene TRBV5-1 combines with J gene TRBJ2-4; 9 bases line up with TRBD1. This CDR3 spans 12 amino acids. J was trimmed by 9 bases and V by 5 bases; bases with no gene match: 3. CDR1 and CDR2 (germline): SGHRS, YFSETQ. This CDR3 is CASRSDRGIQYF. The CDR3 DNA is TGCGCCAGCAGATCGGACAGGGGCATTCAGTACTTC.

J is TRBJ1-5 and V is TRBV7-2; D is uncertain. Per germline, CDR1 SGHTA and CDR2 FQGNSA. V shed 0 bases and J shed 0 bases, with 3 bases lying between them. This CDR3 has 14 residues. The CDR3 nucleotides are TGTGCCAGCAGCTTAGCATATAGCAATCAGCCCCAGCATTTT. Amino acids: CASSLAYSNQPQHF.

This clone appeared once. The chain employs TRBV20-1 and TRBJ1-6; perhaps TRBD1 as D (5 bases). CDR3 length: 17 residues. Trimming stripped 3 bases from V and 6 bases from J, with 21 bases between. Germline V gene sequence: CDR1 DFQATT, CDR2 SNEGSKA (reference sequence). The CDR3 here is CSASAGVETAVNSPLHF. Here the CDR3 DNA reads TGCAGTGCTAGTGCCGGTGTGGAGACAGCAGTTAATTCACCCCTCCACTTT.

The chain couples TRBV7-9 to TRBJ2-7; 10 positions match TRBD2. Germline trimming cut 3 bases from V and 1 base from J; bases unmatched to any gene: 12. Germline V gene lookup returns CDR1 SEHNR and CDR2 FQNEAQ (reference sequence). The CDR3 is 18 residues long. Written as DNA, the CDR3 is TGTGCCAGCAGCTTTGGAGACAGGGGAGCGGGGGGGTCCTACGAGCAGTACTTC. Encoded protein: CASSFGDRGAGGSYEQYF.

This clone was observed once. This same CDR3 is encoded by further DNA sequences in the sample. The rearrangement uses TRBV10-3 and TRBJ1-2, with 8 nucleotides matching TRBD1. The CDR3 consists of 13 residues. Trimming cost V 2 bases and J 7 bases; bases outside gene matches: 3. Per the germline V gene, CDR1 is ENHRY and CDR2 is SYGVKD. The CDR3 bases are TGTGCCATCAGTGAGGGACAGGGTTTTGGCTACACCTTC. Protein sequence: CAISEGQGFGYTF.

V is TRBV18 and J is TRBJ1-4, with a possible D match to TRBD1 (6 bases). The CDR3 is made up of 15 amino acids. Germline CDR1 KGHSH, CDR2 LQKENI. V lost 3 bases and J 0 bases, leaving 8 bases between the germline ends. The CDR3 bases are TGTGCCAGCTCACCCAGGGGTGCAACTAATGAAAAACTGTTTTTT. It codes for CASSPRGATNEKLFF. The full variable domain, rest sourced from reference TRBV18 and TRBJ1-4, is NAGVMQNPRHLVRRRGQEARLRCSPMKGHSHVYWYRQLPEEGLKFMVYLQKENIIDESGMPKERFSAEFPKEGPSILRIQQVVRGDSAAYFCASSPRGATNEKLFFGSGTQLSVL.

The chain couples TRBV7-2 to TRBJ2-2, with TRBD1 identical over 8 bases. The CDR3 runs to 16 residues. Trimming removed 5 bases from V and 4 bases from J; junction bases left unmatched: 9. Germline assignment: CDR1 SGHTA and CDR2 FQGNSA. The CDR3 loop reads CASSRAGGTGTGELFF. In DNA, the CDR3 is TGTGCCAGCAGCCGGGCAGGGGGCACGGGCACCGGGGAGCTGTTTTTT.

This clone turned up a few times. The chain has TRBV10-3 and TRBJ2-1; TRBD1 matches 7 bases. CDR1 and CDR2 (germline): ENHRY, SYGVKD. Trimming cost V 2 bases and J 9 bases; bases outside gene matches: 10. The CDR3 consists of 15 residues. The CDR3 DNA reads TGTGCCATCAGTGAGGAAGGGGGCCCGCGGATTGAGCAGTTCTTC. It translates to CAISEEGGPRIEQFF.

The V gene is TRBV27, the J gene TRBJ2-1; 9 bases align to TRBD2. V lost 5 bases and J lost 3; bases outside the gene matches: 8. The CDR3 sequence is 16 residues long. Germline loops: CDR1 MNHEY, CDR2 SMNVEV (reference sequence). For the CDR3, the DNA is TGTGCCAGCAGTGCCCTCCTAGCGGGGAACTACAATGAGCAGTTCTTC. Translation gives CASSALLAGNYNEQFF.

The table lists this clone with a count of one. This chain uses TRBV5-1 with TRBJ2-6; the D is unclear. CDR3 length: 18 amino acids. V lost 0 bases to trimming and J lost 0 bases, with 13 bases between them. Germline CDR1 is SGHRS and CDR2 is YFSETQ. CDR3 coding DNA: TGCGCCAGCAGCTTGGTTTCGCAGACAAACTCTGGGGCCAACGTCCTGACTTTC. As protein: CASSLVSQTNSGANVLTF.

V is TRBV7-9 and J is TRBJ1-5; D is undetermined. From germline, CDR1 is SEHNR and CDR2 FQNEAQ (reference sequence). The CDR3 is made up of 14 amino acids. Trimming stripped 1 base from V and 7 bases from J, with 11 bases between. The CDR3: CASSLGGGNQPQHF. The CDR3 region has the DNA TGTGCCAGCAGCTTAGGTGGAGGAAACCAGCCCCAGCATTTT. The variable domain in full, completed from reference TRBV7-9 and TRBJ1-5, reads DTGVSQNPRHKITKRGQNVTFRCDPISEHNRLYWYRQTLGQGPEFLTYFQNEAQLEKSRLLSDRFSAERPKGSFSTLEIQRTEQGDSAMYLCASSLGGGNQPQHFGDGTRLSIL.

The chain uses TRBV6-5 and TRBJ2-2; 9 positions agree with TRBD1. The trim removed 1 base at V and 4 bases at J, leaving 1 base unmatched. In germline, CDR1 is MNHEY, CDR2 SVGAGI. The CDR3 runs 15 residues. CDR3 sequence (DNA): TGTGCCAGCAGTTACTTGGGACAGGGCACCGGGGAGCTGTTTTTT. This gives the protein CASSYLGQGTGELFF.

The chain links TRBV6-2 or TRBV6-3 to TRBJ1-1; TRBD1 matches 7 bases. CDR1 MNHEY and CDR2 SVGEGT come from the germline V gene. The CDR3 has 13 residues. V lost 6 bases, J lost 5 bases, and 6 bases stayed unmatched. CDR3 sequence: CASSLLQGTEAFF. CDR3 nucleotide sequence: TGTGCCAGCAGCCTACTACAGGGGACTGAAGCTTTCTTT.

This chain links TRBV24-1 with TRBJ2-5; TRBD1 agrees at 10 bases. Germline V gene data show CDR1 as KGHDR and CDR2 as SFDVKD. The V segment lost 2 bases and the J segment 1 base; nucleotides outside the gene matches: 6. CDR3 size: 17 residues. The CDR3 DNA sequence: TGTGCCACCAGTGATTCACCGGGACAGGGGAGCCAAGAGACCCAGTACTTC. Its translation: CATSDSPGQGSQETQYF.

V gene TRBV27 combines with J gene TRBJ2-2; 7 bases match TRBD2. CDR1 and CDR2 (germline): MNHEY, SMNVEV (reference sequence). CDR3 length: 14 amino acids. V dropped 8 bases and J dropped 5; count of bases not matched to a gene: 8. The CDR3 protein is CASQERRGTGELFF. In nucleotides, the CDR3 is TGTGCCAGCCAAGAGCGGCGGGGGACCGGGGAGCTGTTTTTT.

The chain carries TRBV5-6 and TRBJ1-6, with TRBD1 matching 8 bases. The trim removed 5 bases at V and 10 bases at J, leaving 17 bases unmatched. The CDR3 runs to 17 residues. CDR1 and CDR2 from the germline V gene are SGHDT and YYEEEE. The CDR3 bases are TGTGCCAGCAGTTACTACGGCTATCAGGGGGCAAGGTCACCCCTCCACTTT. Its protein is CASSYYGYQGARSPLHF.

The J gene is TRBJ2-5, the V gene TRBV27; D remains ambiguous. The CDR3 is 14 amino acids. V was cut by 1 base and J by 4 bases, with 10 bases left in between. Germline CDR1 MNHEY, CDR2 SMNVEV (reference sequence). As DNA, the CDR3 is TGTGCCAGCAGTTTATTGCCCCAGGTAGAGACCCAGTACTTC. This sequence encodes CASSLLPQVETQYF.

The chain recombines TRBV3-1 (or the pseudogene TRBV3-2) with TRBJ2-2; TRBD1 is a possible D gene (6 bases). V was shortened by 5 bases and J by 1 base, with 8 bases between the two germline ends. This CDR3 contains 14 residues. Germline V gene data show CDR1 as LGHDT and CDR2 as YNNKEL (reference sequence). The CDR3 sequence is CASSGTRNTGELFF. As DNA, the CDR3 is TGTGCCAGCAGCGGGACACGGAACACCGGGGAGCTGTTTTTT.

As DNA, the CDR3 is TGTGCCAGCAGCCCTTCAGGAGGAGGAAACACTGAAGCTTTCTTT. Translation gives CASSPSGGGNTEAFF. The chain joins TRBV7-3 to TRBJ1-1; D call uncertain. Germline V gene sequence: CDR1 SGHTA, CDR2 FQGTGA. CDR3 length: 15 amino acids. The V and J ends lost 5 bases and 2 bases respectively, with 15 bases between them.